This note documents a single T cell receptor beta chain sequence. The data were obtained in a study of blood T cell repertoires in COVID-19. Study overall: Samples taken during acute and convalescent COVID-19 were collected in the United States, Italy and Spain.

Clones were read by immunoSEQ multiplex PCR, and TCRdb kept only the in-frame ones, dropping some. Of roughly 13,000 clones listed, approximately 73% are singletons. V shed 2 bases and J 10 bases; nucleotides not matched to a gene: 15. The V gene's germline CDR1 is GTSNPN and CDR2 SVGIG (reference sequence). The CDR3 runs to 16 residues. This receptor was obtained from a man aged 70-80 years with acute or convalescent COVID-19. The material sequenced was peripheral blood. This rearrangement joins TRBV30 to TRBJ2-1, with 9 bases aligning to TRBD2. CDR3 protein: CAWSSPEVRGGREQFF. Here the CDR3 DNA reads TGTGCCTGGAGTTCCCCTGAAGTGCGGGGGGGCAGAGAGCAGTTCTTC.